The present entry profiles one T cell receptor beta chain with its context. The antigen remains undetermined. Produced via immunoSEQ multiplex PCR; TCRdb's table is partial and in-frame only. The data contain fewer than 40,000 clones, 93% of them singletons. The data were taken from a study of T cells in localized non-small cell lung cancer. Study-level findings and limits: Out of the top 100 tumor clones, a median approximately 50 were seen in adjacent lung.

The CDR3 consists of 14 residues. Unmatched junction bases numbered 8, after V lost 10 bases and J lost 6 bases. The germline gives CDR1 ENHRY, CDR2 SYGVKD. The sequenced sample was peripheral blood, obtained before any cancer treatment. This rearrangement joins TRBV10-3 to TRBJ1-6, with 8 bases matching TRBD1. The clonotype was recovered from a female donor over 55 with stage I lung adenocarcinoma. In DNA, the CDR3 is TGTGCCAGTGACAGGGGCCGGGGTAATTCACCCCTCCACTTT. It translates to CASDRGRGNSPLHF.